These 30 T cell receptor beta chains came from one sample sequenced in a study of cytomegalovirus exposure and HLA in healthy donors. The PCR had 60 Vbeta and 13 Jbeta primers. Some clones are missing from TCRdb's copy, which holds only in-frame ones; the method was immunoSEQ multiplex PCR. The sample consists of over 200,000 clones, about 89% of them appearing once. The sequencing input was PBMCs. The receptor set was obtained from a woman under 30 in good health and CMV-seronegative.

The chain has TRBV9 and TRBJ2-5, with 8 nucleotides matching TRBD2. CDR1 SGDLS and CDR2 YYNGEE come from the germline V gene. The CDR3 loop spans 14 amino acids. Trimming cost V 3 bases and J 2 bases; bases outside gene matches: 3. CDR3 sequence: CASSAGTSQETQYF. For the CDR3, the DNA is TGTGCCAGCAGCGCGGGGACTAGTCAAGAGACCCAGTACTTC. The whole variable domain, remainder taken from reference TRBV9 and TRBJ2-5, is DSGVTQTPKHLITATGQRVTLRCSPRSGDLSVYWYQQSLDQGLQFLIQYYNGEERAKGNILERFSAQQFPDLHSELNLSSLELGDSALYFCASSAGTSQETQYFGPGTRLLVL.

V usage is TRBV5-6 and J usage is TRBJ2-2; tentative D call: TRBD1 (5 bases). The CDR3 covers 16 residues. CDR1 SGHDT and CDR2 YYEEEE come from the germline V gene. The germline V and J ends were trimmed by 0 bases and 5 bases, with 14 bases remaining between them. CDR3 amino acids: CASSLEQKGETGELFF. The CDR3 DNA is TGTGCCAGCAGCTTGGAACAGAAAGGGGAAACCGGGGAGCTGTTTTTT.

This clone was counted once. The rearrangement joins TRBV4-1 to TRBJ1-6; unclear D gene. CDR3 length: 14 amino acids. Germline loops: CDR1 MGHRA, CDR2 YSYEKL. V was cut by 0 bases and J by 11 bases, with 11 bases left in between. Here the CDR3 reads CASSQDSSGPPLHF. The CDR3 DNA sequence: TGCGCCAGCAGCCAAGATAGTTCCGGTCCACCCCTCCACTTT.

V and J are TRBV4-1 and TRBJ1-5, with TRBD1 matching 12 bases. The V and J ends lost 5 bases and 6 bases, in that order; junction bases with no gene match: 14. The CDR3 extends over 18 amino acids. The germline CDR1 and CDR2 sequences are MGHRA and YSYEKL. This CDR3 reads CASSSQTGTGGQSQPQHF. The CDR3 DNA is TGCGCCAGCAGCTCTCAAACCGGGACAGGGGGCCAAAGTCAGCCCCAGCATTTT.

The rearrangement links TRBV4-1 to TRBJ2-3, with TRBD2 matching 9 bases. V shed 5 bases, J shed 5 bases, and the junction held 5 bases outside the gene matches. Germline V gene data show CDR1 as MGHRA and CDR2 as YSYEKL. There are 14 residues in the CDR3. The CDR3 protein is CASSSSGGRDTQYF. The CDR3 DNA follows: TGCGCCAGCAGCAGTAGCGGGGGAAGAGATACGCAGTATTTT.

This clone has just one count. The chain uses TRBV18 and TRBJ1-1; 7 positions match TRBD1. The length of the CDR3 is 17 residues. The junction had 10 bases not matched to a gene; V was cut back by 1 base and J by 2 bases. Germline CDR1 KGHSH, CDR2 LQKENI. The CDR3 loop reads CASSPLSVSGGNTEAFF. The CDR3 DNA follows: TGTGCCAGCTCACCACTTTCTGTGTCAGGGGGAAACACTGAAGCTTTCTTT.

The chain links TRBV27 to TRBJ1-1, with D tentatively TRBD1 (5 bases). The CDR3 extends over 12 amino acids. CDR1 MNHEY and CDR2 SMNVEV come from the germline V gene (reference sequence). V was shortened by 8 bases and J by 4 bases, with 11 bases between the two germline ends. CDR3 sequence: CASQGPGTEAFF. DNA of the CDR3: TGTGCCAGCCAGGGTCCAGGCACTGAAGCTTTCTTT.

This sequence joins TRBV4-1 and TRBJ1-6, with D tentatively TRBD1 (5 bases). The CDR3 has 15 amino acids. In germline, CDR1 is MGHRA, CDR2 YSYEKL. V was clipped by 0 bases and J by 7 bases, with 10 bases between them. CDR3 in DNA: TGCGCCAGCAGCCAAGACCCAGGGTACAATTCACCCCTCCACTTT. This translates into CASSQDPGYNSPLHF.

The CDR3 protein is CASSLEPGQGRYEQYF. DNA for the CDR3: TGTGCCAGCAGCTTAGAACCGGGACAGGGTCGTTACGAGCAGTACTTC. The chain combines TRBV7-6 with TRBJ2-7, with 9 bases aligning to TRBD1. The CDR3 loop spans 16 amino acids. V gave up 1 base and J gave up 4 bases; unmatched junction bases: 8. Looked up from germline, CDR1 is SGHVS and CDR2 is FNYEAQ. Full variable domain (remainder filled in from reference TRBV7-6 and TRBJ2-7): GAGVSQSPRYKVTKRGQDVALRCDPISGHVSLYWYRQALGQGPEFLTYFNYEAQQDKSGLPNDRFSAERPEGSISTLTIQRTEQRDSAMYRCASSLEPGQGRYEQYFGPGTRLTVT.

V and J are TRBV4-2 and TRBJ2-1, with 7 bases fitting TRBD2. Germline CDR1 is LGHNA and CDR2 is YNFKEQ. V lost 4 bases, J lost 9 bases, and 3 bases stayed unmatched. This CDR3 comprises 12 residues. This chain's CDR3 is CASSPGGGEQFF. In DNA form, the CDR3 reads TGTGCCAGCAGCCCTGGCGGGGGTGAGCAGTTCTTC.

The chain uses TRBV5-7 and TRBJ2-7, with 9 bases that match TRBD2. TRBV5-7 is an ORF; its function is uncertain. The CDR3 runs 17 residues. The ends lost 3 bases at V and 4 bases at J; junction bases unmatched: 14. The CDR3 DNA reads TGTGCCAGCAGCTCAATATTGGGACTAGCAGAAACTTACGAGCAGTACTTC. Translated, it gives CASSSILGLAETYEQYF.

The chain couples TRBV18 to TRBJ1-2; 8 bases match TRBD1. Germline-derived CDR1 and CDR2 are KGHSH and LQKENI. The CDR3 has 14 residues. J lost 6 bases, V lost 3 bases, and 6 bases had no gene match. The CDR3 is CASSPGTGYDGYTF. CDR3 nucleotide sequence: TGTGCCAGCTCACCCGGGACAGGCTACGATGGCTACACCTTC.

Comments on this clone: Additional DNA sequences in this sample encode the identical CDR3. This chain connects TRBV5-1 to TRBJ2-1; D gene ambiguous. The CDR3 loop spans 14 amino acids. Looked up from germline, CDR1 is SGHRS and CDR2 is YFSETQ. Trimming stripped 5 bases from V and 7 bases from J, with 16 bases between. This CDR3 reads CASSPPLLPNEQFF. The DNA for the CDR3 is TGCGCCAGCAGTCCCCCTCTACTGCCAAATGAGCAGTTCTTC.

The V and J genes are TRBV5-1 and TRBJ2-5, with D tentatively TRBD1 (6 bases). The CDR3 is 15 residues long. Germline-derived CDR1 and CDR2 are SGHRS and YFSETQ. Trimming shortened V by 2 bases and J by 1 base, and 12 bases separated the two germline ends. For the CDR3, the DNA is TGCGCCAGCAGCTTCTCTGCGACAGGCCAAGAGACCCAGTACTTC. It is translated as CASSFSATGQETQYF.

The chain joins TRBV6-6 to TRBJ2-1; 8 positions agree with TRBD2. The J segment lost 4 bases and the V segment lost 6 bases, leaving 8 bases of the junction unmatched. Germline CDR1 is MNHNY and CDR2 is SVGAGI (reference sequence). The CDR3 is 15 amino acids. In nucleotides, the CDR3 is TGTGCCAGCAGGGTTACTAGCGGAAGATACAATGAGCAGTTCTTC. It specifies CASRVTSGRYNEQFF.

This chain uses TRBV29-1 with TRBJ2-5, with D tentatively TRBD2 (6 bases). Trimming shortened V by 4 bases and J by 5 bases, and 14 bases separated the two germline ends. In germline, CDR1 is SQVTM, CDR2 ANQGSEA. CDR3 length: 13 amino acids. CDR3 bases: TGCAGCGTTGCGCGGGATGGGGGGGAGACCCAGTACTTC. It translates to CSVARDGGETQYF.

V is TRBV6-5 and J is TRBJ2-3; no firm D call. Germline assignment: CDR1 MNHEY and CDR2 SVGAGI. The V end lost 7 bases, the J end lost 0 bases, and 14 bases lay between the germline ends. The CDR3 covers 15 residues. In nucleotides, the CDR3 is TGTGCCAGCAACCCCCTTCGTACTAGCACAGATACGCAGTATTTT. Its translation: CASNPLRTSTDTQYF.

V usage is TRBV10-1 and J usage is TRBJ2-5; a possible D gene is TRBD1 (6 bases). The DNA matches TRBJ2-7 better at its end, which makes the J call doubtful. This CDR3 is 13 amino acids long. Per germline, CDR1 WNHNN and CDR2 SYGVQD (reference sequence). The chain's CDR3 is CASSRDINYEQYF. The CDR3 nucleotides are TGCGCCAGCTCCCGGGACATAAATTACGAGCAGTACTTC.

V gene TRBV27 combines with J gene TRBJ2-7; 8 nucleotides line up with TRBD2. This CDR3 comprises 15 residues. Germline V gene sequence: CDR1 MNHEY, CDR2 SMNVEV (reference sequence). The trim removed 6 bases at V and 0 bases at J, leaving 7 bases unmatched. In DNA form, the CDR3 reads TGTGCCAGCAGACGGACTAGCTTTGGCTCCTACGAGCAGTACTTC. Protein product: CASRRTSFGSYEQYF.

The J gene is TRBJ1-6, the V gene TRBV5-6; tentatively, D is TRBD1 (6 bases). This CDR3 has 15 residues. Looked up from germline, CDR1 is SGHDT and CDR2 is YYEEEE. V dropped 4 bases and J dropped 3 bases, with 11 bases sitting between them. The CDR3 DNA sequence: TGTGCCAGCAGCGGTGGACAGCTCTATAATTCACCCCTCCACTTT. It translates to CASSGGQLYNSPLHF.

There are a few counts of this clone. The chain links TRBV5-1 to TRBJ2-3; D is uncertain. Germline V gene sequence: CDR1 SGHRS, CDR2 YFSETQ. The ends were cut back, 4 bases at V and 5 bases at J, with 8 bases in the middle. This CDR3 contains 12 residues. CDR3 in DNA: TGCGCCAGCAGCATGGCCAGAGATACGCAGTATTTT. It translates to CASSMARDTQYF.

The chain employs TRBV27 and TRBJ1-2; tentative D call: TRBD1 (5 bases). Trimming left V 4 bases short and J 1 base short, with 13 bases between. This CDR3 contains 15 residues. The germline CDR1 and CDR2 sequences are MNHEY and SMNVEV (reference sequence). In DNA form, the CDR3 reads TGTGCCAGCAGTTCCCTTGGGGCTGGTAACTATGGCTACACCTTC. Translated: CASSSLGAGNYGYTF.

The chain joins TRBV27 to TRBJ2-1, with D unresolved. This CDR3 is built from 11 residues. V gave up 5 bases and J gave up 4 bases, with 3 bases separating them. The germline V gene encodes CDR1 MNHEY and CDR2 SMNVEV (reference sequence). CDR3 loop: CASSQYNEQFF. CDR3 nucleotide sequence: TGTGCCAGCAGTCAATACAATGAGCAGTTCTTC.

The rearrangement joins TRBV6-5 to TRBJ2-5; no clear D. Germline CDR1 and CDR2: MNHEY and SVGAGI. The CDR3 totals 13 residues. V dropped 6 bases and J dropped 1 base, with 9 bases sitting between them. CDR3 coding DNA: TGTGCCAGCAGGCAACAGCTCCAAGAGACCCAGTACTTC. This sequence encodes CASRQQLQETQYF.

CDR3 residues: CASSPGSGGYLRQYF. CDR3 DNA sequence: TGTGCCAGCAGCCCGGGGAGCGGGGGCTACCTTAGACAGTATTTT. The J gene is TRBJ2-3, the V gene TRBV11-2; TRBD2 matches at 8 bases. The CDR3 is 15 residues long. Germline trimming cut 5 bases from V and 12 bases from J; bases unmatched to any gene: 16. Per germline, CDR1 SGHAT and CDR2 FQNNGV.

The chain carries TRBV25-1 and TRBJ1-2; D is unresolved. The CDR3 runs to 15 residues. Germline V lookup: CDR1 MGHDK, CDR2 SYGVNS. V lost 4 bases and J 2 bases, leaving 14 bases between the germline ends. CDR3 amino acids: CASSGQAARNYGYTF. DNA of the CDR3: TGTGCCAGCAGTGGGCAGGCCGCGCGAAACTATGGCTACACCTTC.

This CDR3 is CASRPGGTGPYNEQFF. The CDR3 DNA follows: TGTGCCAGCAGACCAGGGGGGACAGGTCCCTACAATGAGCAGTTCTTC. The rearrangement uses TRBV7-2 and TRBJ2-1; 8 nucleotides line up with TRBD1. V lost 6 bases to trimming and J lost 2 bases; unmatched junction nucleotides: 9. The CDR3 totals 16 residues. Germline assignment: CDR1 SGHTA and CDR2 FQGNSA.

This rearrangement joins TRBV7-2 to TRBJ2-7; 7 nucleotides line up with TRBD2. V lost 3 bases and J lost 1; bases outside the gene matches: 12. Germline V gene sequence: CDR1 SGHTA, CDR2 FQGNSA. This CDR3 is built from 17 residues. This CDR3 reads CASSLGSFREDSYEQYF. In DNA form, the CDR3 reads TGTGCCAGCAGCTTGGGGTCTTTTCGGGAGGATTCCTACGAGCAGTACTTC.

The J gene is TRBJ2-5, the V gene TRBV2; D call uncertain. The CDR3 has 15 amino acids. V lost 8 bases and J 2 bases, leaving 18 bases between the germline ends. Germline values: CDR1 SNHLY, CDR2 FYNNEI. The CDR3: CASSYRLAVQETQYF. DNA of the CDR3: TGTGCCAGCTCCTATAGACTCGCCGTACAAGAGACCCAGTACTTC.

The chain employs TRBV15 and TRBJ1-2; D perhaps matches TRBD1 (5 bases). Trimming removed 1 base from V and 3 bases from J, with 9 bases in between. The CDR3 has 14 amino acids. Germline lookup yields CDR1 LNHNV and CDR2 YYDKDF (reference sequence). The CDR3 DNA is TGTGCCACCAGCAGAGGGACACAGGACTATGGCTACACCTTC. Its translation: CATSRGTQDYGYTF.